The 7 T cell receptor beta chains presented below share a single source sample, sequenced in a study of T cell repertoires in cytomegalovirus infection. From the reads, TCRdb called clonotypes with MiXCR, one entry per CDR3 protein. The table lists about 570,000 distinct CDR3 sequences, about 39% of them singletons. These receptors' targets are unknown. The starting material was cultured PBMCs, obtained from culture after CMV antigen stimulation. Source of these receptors: a human donor in good health (CMV status not recorded). Some clones in this sample may be carry-over from other donors' samples.

This clonotype was seen a few times. The chain joins TRBV7-2 to TRBJ2-5; TRBD2 aligns across 10 bases. V was clipped by 4 bases and J by 9 bases; unmatched bases: 8. The CDR3 length is 14 residues. Germline CDR1 SGHTA, CDR2 FQGNSA. Written as DNA, the CDR3 is TGTGCCAGCAGCTCCAGACTAGCGGGTGGGGCCCAGTACTTC. Translated: CASSSRLAGGAQYF. Full variable domain (remainder filled in from reference TRBV7-2 and TRBJ2-5): GAGVSQSPSNKVTEKGKDVELRCDPISGHTALYWYRQSLGQGLEFLIYFQGNSAPDKSGLPSDRFSAERTGGSVSTLTIQRTQQEDSAVYLCASSSRLAGGAQYFGPGTRLLVL.

This clonotype was seen a handful of times. This chain connects TRBV7-8 to TRBJ2-7, with D possibly matching TRBD1 (6 bases). The length of the CDR3 is 17 residues. V lost 1 base, J lost 4 bases, and 20 bases lay in between. CDR1 and CDR2 (germline): SGHVS, FQNEAQ. DNA of the CDR3: TGTGCCAGCAGCTTAGTGGAGACAGGCCCCGAGGGTTACGAGCAGTACTTC. This translates into CASSLVETGPEGYEQYF.

The V call is TRBV28, the J call TRBJ2-3; no firm D call. Trimming took off 6 bases at V and 11 bases at J, with 12 bases between the two ends. The CDR3 loop spans 11 amino acids. Germline V gene data show CDR1 as MDHEN and CDR2 as SYDVKM. The CDR3 spells CASRFLSGQYF. CDR3 nucleotides: TGTGCCAGCAGGTTCTTGTCGGGGCAGTATTTT.

The chain has TRBV30 and TRBJ1-2; the D gene is possibly TRBD1 (6 bases). V shed 2 bases and J shed 7 bases, with 14 bases lying between them. Germline loops: CDR1 GTSNPN, CDR2 SVGIG (reference sequence). The CDR3 spans 13 residues. CDR3 sequence (DNA): TGTGCCTGGAGTTTGGGGGCGCATCTTGGCTACACCTTC. It translates to CAWSLGAHLGYTF.

The genes are TRBV5-1 and TRBJ1-1, with 8 nucleotides matching TRBD1. This CDR3 contains 13 residues. After removal of 5 bases from V and 5 bases from J, the junction contained 5 bases not matched to a gene. CDR1 is SGHRS, CDR2 YFSETQ, per germline. DNA for the CDR3: TGCGCCAGCAGAGACAGGGGTGGGACTGAAGCTTTCTTT. It is translated as CASRDRGGTEAFF.

This rearrangement joins TRBV28 to TRBJ2-7; D remains unclear. V shed 2 bases and J shed 2 bases, with 13 bases lying between them. The length of the CDR3 is 15 residues. Germline V gene sequence: CDR1 MDHEN, CDR2 SYDVKM. The CDR3 spells CASSLRSNTPYEQYF. In DNA, the CDR3 is TGTGCCAGCAGTTTACGGTCCAACACCCCCTACGAGCAGTACTTC.

In its sample, this clonotype was seen once. This rearrangement joins TRBV11-3 to TRBJ2-7; 8 bases agree with TRBD1. Losses at the gene ends were 6 bases for V and 3 bases for J; bases not matched to a gene: 7. Germline V gene sequence: CDR1 SGHNT, CDR2 YENEEA. The CDR3 runs 14 residues. This chain's CDR3 is CASSRQGNDYEQYF. CDR3 nucleotide sequence: TGTGCCAGCAGTCGACAGGGGAACGACTACGAGCAGTACTTC.